A single sample is the source of the 9 T cell receptor beta chains below, sequenced in a study of regulatory T cells in long-lasting Graves disease. Construction of TCR beta libraries relied on iRepertoire HTBI primers and on Arm-PCR targeting CDR3 regions. TCRdb called the multiplex PCR reads again in MiXCR, with one record for every CDR3 protein. In the table there are 550,000 or so distinct CDR3 sequences, about 11% of which are singletons. Specified time point: newly diagnosed GD, antithyroid drugs for less than 3 months. PBMCs were the source of the RNA used for TCR sequencing. The same data also went into a second study, on T cells in Graves' hyperthyroidism and ophthalmopathy.

The specimen comprised peripheral blood mononuclear cells (PBMCs), sampled at new diagnosis, from a patient treated with antithyroid drugs. These receptors were obtained from a woman in her 30s with Graves disease.

The sample holds many counts of this clonotype. The V call is TRBV6-5, the J call TRBJ2-1; 7 nucleotides line up with TRBD2. The CDR3 contains 16 residues. The junction had 13 bases not matched to a gene; V was cut back by 4 bases and J by 7 bases. In germline, CDR1 is MNHEY, CDR2 SVGAGI. DNA for the CDR3: TGTGCCAGCAGTTTGTTGGGAGGGTGGGGGGTAAATGAGCAGTTCTTC. Translated: CASSLLGGWGVNEQFF.

The sample holds many counts of this clonotype. This chain links TRBV5-1 with TRBJ1-4, with TRBD1 as a possible D gene (5 bases). The germline CDR1 and CDR2 sequences are SGHRS and YFSETQ. Trimming stripped 3 bases from V and 6 bases from J, with 12 bases between. CDR3 size: 14 residues. CDR3 bases: TGCGCCAGCAGCTCCAGGGCAAGCGATGAAAAACTGTTTTTT. Its translation is CASSSRASDEKLFF.

The table lists this clonotype with many counts. The chain joins TRBV27 to TRBJ2-2; TRBD1 aligns across 7 bases. The CDR3 is made up of 13 amino acids. The germline CDR1 and CDR2 sequences are MNHEY and SMNVEV (reference sequence). The V and J ends lost 6 bases and 6 bases, in that order; junction bases with no gene match: 4. CDR3 in amino acids: CASRTGWAGELFF. CDR3 nucleotide sequence: TGTGCCAGCAGGACAGGGTGGGCCGGGGAGCTGTTTTTT.

Points on this clonotype: Just one base apart from a much larger clone, this may be a read error. A read error is likely, as this CDR3 ends without the conserved phenylalanine or tryptophan. The chain joins TRBV2 to TRBJ2-7, with D perhaps matching TRBD2 (6 bases). This CDR3 is built from 13 residues. Looked up from germline, CDR1 is SNHLY and CDR2 is FYNNEI. Between the trimmed V and J ends, which lost 10 bases and 0 bases, there was a span of 13 bases. CDR3 DNA sequence: TGTGCCATCAGGAGGGACCTCTCCTACGAGCAGTACCTC. It yields the protein CAIRRDLSYEQYL.

This sequence joins TRBV7-6 and TRBJ2-1, with D perhaps assigned TRBD1 or TRBD2 (6 bases each). There are 17 residues in the CDR3. Trimming left V 5 bases short and J 1 base short, with 18 bases between. Germline CDR1 is SGHVS and CDR2 is FNYEAQ. CDR3 bases: TGTGCCAGCAGCCACCCCGGGGGCAGGGTTTCCTACAATGAGCAGTTCTTC. Amino acid sequence: CASSHPGGRVSYNEQFF. Together with reference TRBV7-6 and TRBJ2-1, the CDR3 gives the full variable domain: GAGVSQSPRYKVTKRGQDVALRCDPISGHVSLYWYRQALGQGPEFLTYFNYEAQQDKSGLPNDRFSAERPEGSISTLTIQRTEQRDSAMYRCASSHPGGRVSYNEQFFGPGTRLTVL.

This clonotype was seen at least ten times. The CDR3 sequence: CASSSRRQAPAYEQYF. In DNA form, the CDR3 reads TGTGCCAGCAGTTCTCGCCGGCAGGCCCCCGCTTACGAGCAGTACTTC. The chain uses TRBV27 and TRBJ2-7, with D uncertain. Germline CDR1 MNHEY, CDR2 SMNVEV (reference sequence). V was pared by 4 bases and J by 4 bases, with 20 bases between. The CDR3 covers 16 residues.

This clonotype was seen at least ten times. The chain couples TRBV9 to TRBJ2-7; D gene unclear. The germline CDR1 and CDR2 sequences are SGDLS and YYNGEE. Between the trimmed V and J ends, which lost 4 bases and 7 bases, there was a span of 15 bases. The CDR3 covers 13 residues. As DNA, the CDR3 is TGTGCCAGCAGCCCCCAGTGGGGTGGAGAGCAGTACTTC. This gives the protein CASSPQWGGEQYF.

This clonotype was found many times. V usage is TRBV24-1 and J usage is TRBJ2-3; the D is unclear. The germline V gene encodes CDR1 KGHDR and CDR2 SFDVKD. This CDR3 has 12 residues. V was pared by 6 bases and J by 4 bases, with 7 bases between. CDR3 sequence: CATSNEADTQYF. The DNA of the CDR3 is TGTGCCACCAGTAATGAGGCAGATACGCAGTATTTT.

The gene calls are TRBV5-4 and TRBJ2-7; 7 bases fit TRBD1. V lost 5 bases and J lost 2; bases outside the gene matches: 7. Germline CDR1 is SGHNT and CDR2 is YYREEE (reference sequence). CDR3 size: 14 residues. This chain's CDR3 is CASRAKGQTYEQYF. CDR3 DNA sequence: TGTGCCAGCAGGGCTAAGGGACAGACCTACGAGCAGTACTTC. Looking up the rest from reference TRBV5-4 and TRBJ2-7 gives the full variable domain: ETGVTQSPTHLIKTRGQQVTLRCSSQSGHNTVSWYQQALGQGPQFIFQYYREEENGRGNFPPRFSGLQFPNYSSELNVNALELDDSALYLCASRAKGQTYEQYFGPGTRLTVT.